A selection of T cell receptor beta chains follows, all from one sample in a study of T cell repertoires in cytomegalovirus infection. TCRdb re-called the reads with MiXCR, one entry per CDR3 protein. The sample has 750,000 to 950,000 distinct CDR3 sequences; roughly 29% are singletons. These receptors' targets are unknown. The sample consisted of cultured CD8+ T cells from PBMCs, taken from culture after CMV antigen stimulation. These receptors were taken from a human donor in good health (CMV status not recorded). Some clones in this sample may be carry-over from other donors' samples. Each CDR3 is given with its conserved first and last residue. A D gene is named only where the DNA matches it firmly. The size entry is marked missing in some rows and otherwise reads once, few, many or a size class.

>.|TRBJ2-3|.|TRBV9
CASSPRVVAVVTDTQYF
TGTGCCAGCAGCCCCCGCGTGGTAGCGGTCGTGACAGATACGCAGTATTTT
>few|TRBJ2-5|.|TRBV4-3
CASSQNLGDGGETQYF
TGCGCCAGCAGCCAGAATTTAGGGGACGGCGGGGAGACCCAGTACTTC
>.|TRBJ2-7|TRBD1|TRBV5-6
CASSFLLETGVYEQYF
TGTGCCAGCAGTTTCCTCCTAGAGACAGGGGTCTACGAGCAGTACTTC
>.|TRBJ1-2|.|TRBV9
CASSGSGENYGYTF
TGTGCCAGCAGCGGTTCGGGGGAAAACTATGGCTACACCTTC
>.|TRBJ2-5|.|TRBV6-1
CASSASAAQETQYF
TGTGCCAGCAGTGCGTCAGCGGCCCAAGAGACCCAGTACTTC
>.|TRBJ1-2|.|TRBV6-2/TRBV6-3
CASRYETDGYTF
TGTGCCAGCAGGTATGAGACAGACGGCTACACCTTC
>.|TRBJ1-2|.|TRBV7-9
CASSFWAFDNRRYTF
TGTGCCAGCAGCTTTTGGGCCTTCGACAACAGGCGCTACACCTTC
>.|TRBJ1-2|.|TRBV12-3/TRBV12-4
CASSPSPQGTYGYTF
TGTGCCAGCAGTCCATCCCCACAGGGTACCTATGGCTACACCTTC
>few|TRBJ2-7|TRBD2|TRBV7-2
CASSLLAGFYEQYF
TGTGCCAGCAGCTTACTAGCGGGGTTCTACGAGCAGTACTTC
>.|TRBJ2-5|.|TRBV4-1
CASSQIGETLDMETQYF
TGCGCCAGCAGCCAAATTGGGGAGACCCTAGATATGGAGACCCAGTACTTC
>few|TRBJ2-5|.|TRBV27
CASSARDRSQETQYF
TGTGCCAGCAGTGCACGGGACCGAAGCCAAGAGACCCAGTACTTC
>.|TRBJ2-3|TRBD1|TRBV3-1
CASSPGTGADTQYF
TGTGCCAGCAGTCCTGGGACAGGGGCGGATACGCAGTATTTT
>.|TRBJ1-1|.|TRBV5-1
CASSLYKGVGTEAFF
TGCGCCAGCAGCTTGTACAAGGGAGTGGGCACTGAAGCTTTCTTT
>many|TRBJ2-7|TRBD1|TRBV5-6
CASSAGTGPYEQYF
TGTGCCAGCAGCGCCGGGACAGGGCCCTACGAGCAGTACTTC
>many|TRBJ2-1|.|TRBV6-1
CASSESPAPNEQFF
TGTGCCAGCAGTGAATCTCCAGCGCCGAATGAGCAGTTCTTC
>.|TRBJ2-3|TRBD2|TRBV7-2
CASSLVNSGVSDTQYF
TGTGCCAGCAGCTTAGTTAATAGCGGGGTCTCAGATACGCAGTATTTT
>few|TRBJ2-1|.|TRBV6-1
CASSGRVWEQFF
TGTGCCAGCAGTGGGAGGGTGTGGGAGCAGTTCTTC
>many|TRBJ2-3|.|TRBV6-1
CASSRRGSTDTQYF
TGTGCCAGCAGTCGTCGGGGTAGCACAGATACGCAGTATTTT
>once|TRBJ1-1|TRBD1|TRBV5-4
CASSSRQGSEAFF
TGTGCCAGCAGCTCTAGACAGGGTTCTGAAGCTTTCTTT
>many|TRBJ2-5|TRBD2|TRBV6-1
CASSRTSGGPYQETQYF
TGTGCCAGCAGTCGGACTAGCGGGGGCCCGTACCAAGAGACCCAGTACTTC
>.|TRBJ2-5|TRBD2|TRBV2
CASSGWRGGLKTQYF
TGTGCCAGCAGTGGATGGCGGGGGGGCCTGAAGACCCAGTACTTC
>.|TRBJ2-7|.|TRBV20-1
CSAQKQESYEQYF
TGCAGTGCGCAGAAACAGGAATCCTACGAGCAGTACTTC
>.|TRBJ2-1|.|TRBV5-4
CAWGPPGYNEQFF
TGTGCCTGGGGACCGCCGGGCTACAATGAGCAGTTCTTC
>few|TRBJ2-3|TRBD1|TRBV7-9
CASSPTGGTDTQYF
TGTGCCAGCAGCCCGACAGGGGGAACAGATACGCAGTATTTT
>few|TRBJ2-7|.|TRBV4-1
CASSQAPEDEQYF
TGCGCCAGCAGCCAAGCCCCGGAGGACGAGCAGTACTTC
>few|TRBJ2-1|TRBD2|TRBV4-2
CASSQQIAGVFYNEQFF
TGTGCCAGCAGCCAACAAATAGCGGGGGTTTTCTACAATGAGCAGTTCTTC
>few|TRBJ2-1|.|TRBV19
CASSIGGVEQFF
TGTGCCAGTAGTATAGGAGGGGTTGAGCAGTTCTTC
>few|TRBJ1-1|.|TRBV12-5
CASGLSPGTEAFF
TGTGCTAGTGGTTTGTCTCCCGGCACTGAAGCTTTCTTT
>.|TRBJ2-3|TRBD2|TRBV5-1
CASSLGLAGTRVDTQYF
TGCGCCAGCAGCCTTGGGCTAGCGGGGACCCGGGTAGATACGCAGTATTTT
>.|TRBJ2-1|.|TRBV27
CASSLSAPRDSSYNEQFF
TGTGCCAGCAGTTTATCGGCTCCCCGGGACTCGTCCTACAATGAGCAGTTCTTC
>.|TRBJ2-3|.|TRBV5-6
CASSLPLRGRHLGTDTQYF
TGTGCCAGCAGCCTCCCCCTAAGGGGAAGGCACTTGGGCACAGATACGCAGTATTTT